These T cell receptor beta chains were read from a single sample in a study of shared clonotypes between healthy human individuals. Repertoires were generated with immunoSEQ multiplex PCR, while TCRdb's copy carries only in-frame clones and drops some. The sample holds 2 million to 3 million clones; roughly 93% are singletons and the top ten take about 0.34%. Specimen: naive CD4+ T cells from PBMCs. Receptors originate from a man between 18 and 35 years old in good health. Some clones in this sample may be carry-over from other donors' samples. The CDR3 runs from the conserved cysteine through the conserved F or W. A D gene is named only where the DNA matches it firmly. Some rows have no size entry. The others give once, few or many, or a class for an expanded clone.

length	size	V	J	D	DNA	CDR3
15	.	TRBV28	TRBJ2-2	TRBD2	TGTGCCAGCAGTTACGTGGGGAGGGGCACCGGGGAGCTGTTTTTT	CASSYVGRGTGELFF
15	few	TRBV5-1	TRBJ1-1	TRBD1	TGCGCCAGCAGCTTGAACTGGGACAGAGACACTGAAGCTTTCTTT	CASSLNWDRDTEAFF
12	.	TRBV29-1	TRBJ2-1	.	TGCAGCGTTGCCCTGCGGATCAATGAGCAGTTCTTC	CSVALRINEQFF
15	.	TRBV7-2	TRBJ1-2	.	TGTGCCAGCAGCTTAGGCCCGGTGGGGGTGGAAGGCTACACCTTC	CASSLGPVGVEGYTF
17	.	TRBV28	TRBJ2-7	.	TGTGCCAGCAGTCCCACCGTCCGTGGAGTTGGCTCCTACGAGCAGTACTTC	CASSPTVRGVGSYEQYF
14	.	TRBV9	TRBJ2-1	.	TGTGCCAGCAGTCCTACGGTCCCCTACAATGAGCAGTTCTTC	CASSPTVPYNEQFF
11	.	TRBV28	TRBJ1-2	.	TGTGCCGGATGGGACTCCATACGCTACACCTTC	CAGWDSIRYTF
15	.	TRBV19	TRBJ1-2	.	TGTGCCAGTAGTGAGGGACTCCTGACTAACTATGGCTACACCTTC	CASSEGLLTNYGYTF
15	few	TRBV4-1	TRBJ1-3	.	TGCGCCAGCAGCCAAGATATCAGGGCTGGAAACACCATATATTTT	CASSQDIRAGNTIYF
16	.	TRBV27	TRBJ1-1	TRBD1	TGTGCCAGCAGAACTTCCCAGGGGGCAGGGAACACTGAAGCTTTCTTT	CASRTSQGAGNTEAFF
16	.	TRBV11-2	TRBJ2-5	TRBD2	TGTGCCAGCAGCCCCGTTCGGCTAGCGGGAGGAGTGACCCAGTACTTC	CASSPVRLAGGVTQYF
16	.	TRBV4-3	TRBJ2-1	.	TGCGCCAGCAGCCTAAGGTGGGACGAGTCCTACAATGAGCAGTTCTTC	CASSLRWDESYNEQFF
15	.	TRBV5-4	TRBJ2-7	TRBD1	TGTGCCAGCAGCTATACGGACAGGGCGGCCTACGAGCAGTACTTC	CASSYTDRAAYEQYF